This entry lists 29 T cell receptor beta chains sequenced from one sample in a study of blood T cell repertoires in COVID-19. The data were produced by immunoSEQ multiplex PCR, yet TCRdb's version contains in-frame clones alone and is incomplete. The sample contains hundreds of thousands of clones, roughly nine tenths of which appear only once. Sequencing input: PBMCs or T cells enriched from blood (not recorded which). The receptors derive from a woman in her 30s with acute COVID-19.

The CDR3 reads CASSHSAGARTNEKLFF. As DNA, the CDR3 is TGTGCCAGCAGCCACAGCGCTGGGGCGCGGACTAATGAAAAACTGTTTTTT. The rearrangement uses TRBV11-2 and TRBJ1-4, with TRBD1 as a possible D gene (5 bases). Trimming removed 5 bases from V and 2 bases from J, with 18 bases in between. The CDR3 has 17 amino acids. Germline-derived CDR1 and CDR2 are SGHAT and FQNNGV.

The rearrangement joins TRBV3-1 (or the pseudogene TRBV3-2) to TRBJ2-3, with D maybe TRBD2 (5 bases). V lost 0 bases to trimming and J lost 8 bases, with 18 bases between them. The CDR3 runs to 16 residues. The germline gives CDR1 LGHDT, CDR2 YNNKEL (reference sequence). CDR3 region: CASSQDTGSTAGTQYF. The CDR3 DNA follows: TGTGCCAGCAGCCAAGACACGGGGTCGACCGCGGGTACGCAGTATTTT.

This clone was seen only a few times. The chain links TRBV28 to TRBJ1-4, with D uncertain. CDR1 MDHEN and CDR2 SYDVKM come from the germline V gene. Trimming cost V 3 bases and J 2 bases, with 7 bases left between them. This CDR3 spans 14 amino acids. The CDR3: CASSLSATNEKLFF. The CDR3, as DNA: TGTGCCAGCAGTTTGTCCGCGACTAATGAAAAACTGTTTTTT.

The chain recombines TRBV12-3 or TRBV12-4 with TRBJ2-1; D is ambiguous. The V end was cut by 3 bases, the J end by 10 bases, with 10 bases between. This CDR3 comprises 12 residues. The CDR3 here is CASSLSRVEQFF. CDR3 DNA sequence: TGTGCCAGCAGTTTGAGTCGCGTAGAGCAGTTCTTC.

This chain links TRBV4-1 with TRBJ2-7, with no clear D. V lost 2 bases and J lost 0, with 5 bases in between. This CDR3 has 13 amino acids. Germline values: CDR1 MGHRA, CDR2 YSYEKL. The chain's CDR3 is CASSQTNSYEQYF. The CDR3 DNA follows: TGCGCCAGCAGCCAAACTAACTCCTACGAGCAGTACTTC.

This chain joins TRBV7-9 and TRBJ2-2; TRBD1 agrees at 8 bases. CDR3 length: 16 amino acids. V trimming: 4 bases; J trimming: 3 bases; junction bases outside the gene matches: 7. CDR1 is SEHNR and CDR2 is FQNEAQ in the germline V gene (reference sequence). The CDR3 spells CASSYTTGAYTGELFF. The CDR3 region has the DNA TGTGCCAGCAGCTATACGACAGGGGCTTACACCGGGGAGCTGTTTTTT. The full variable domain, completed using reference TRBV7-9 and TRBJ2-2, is DTGVSQNPRHKITKRGQNVTFRCDPISEHNRLYWYRQTLGQGPEFLTYFQNEAQLEKSRLLSDRFSAERPKGSFSTLEIQRTEQGDSAMYLCASSYTTGAYTGELFFGEGSRLTVL.

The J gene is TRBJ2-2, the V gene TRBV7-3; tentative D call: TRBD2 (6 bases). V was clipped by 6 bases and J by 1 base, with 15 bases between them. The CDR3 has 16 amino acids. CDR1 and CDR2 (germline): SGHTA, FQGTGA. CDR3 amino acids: CASRRTSRMNTGELFF. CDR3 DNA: TGTGCCAGCAGGAGAACTAGCCGAATGAACACCGGGGAGCTGTTTTTT. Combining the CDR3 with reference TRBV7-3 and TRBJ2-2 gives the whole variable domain GAGVSQTPSNKVTEKGKYVELRCDPISGHTALYWYRQSLGQGPEFLIYFQGTGAADDSGLPNDRFFAVRPEGSVSTLKIQRTERGDSAVYLCASRRTSRMNTGELFFGEGSRLTVL.

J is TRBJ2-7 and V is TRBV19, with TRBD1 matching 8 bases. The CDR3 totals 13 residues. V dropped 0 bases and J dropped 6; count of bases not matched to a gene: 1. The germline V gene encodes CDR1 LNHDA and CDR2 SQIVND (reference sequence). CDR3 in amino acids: CASSIDTGGEQYF. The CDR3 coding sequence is TGTGCCAGTAGTATAGACACAGGGGGCGAGCAGTACTTC. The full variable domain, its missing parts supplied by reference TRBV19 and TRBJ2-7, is DGGITQSPKYLFRKEGQNVTLSCEQNLNHDAMYWYRQDPGQGLRLIYYSQIVNDFQKGDIAEGYSVSREKKESFPLTVTSAQKNPTAFYLCASSIDTGGEQYFGPGTRLTVT.

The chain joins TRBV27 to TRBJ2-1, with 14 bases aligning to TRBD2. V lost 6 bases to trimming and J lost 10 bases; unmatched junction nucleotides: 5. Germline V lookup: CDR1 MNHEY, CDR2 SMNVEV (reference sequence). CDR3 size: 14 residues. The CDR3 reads CASRGLAGVREQFF. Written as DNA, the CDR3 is TGTGCCAGCAGGGGACTAGCGGGAGTACGGGAGCAGTTCTTC.

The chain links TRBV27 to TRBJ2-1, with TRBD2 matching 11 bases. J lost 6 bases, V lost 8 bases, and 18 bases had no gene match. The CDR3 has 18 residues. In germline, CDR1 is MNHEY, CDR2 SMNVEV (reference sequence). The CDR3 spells CASGPSSLGLAVPNEQFF. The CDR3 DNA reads TGTGCCAGCGGCCCCTCCTCCCTGGGACTAGCGGTACCCAATGAGCAGTTCTTC.

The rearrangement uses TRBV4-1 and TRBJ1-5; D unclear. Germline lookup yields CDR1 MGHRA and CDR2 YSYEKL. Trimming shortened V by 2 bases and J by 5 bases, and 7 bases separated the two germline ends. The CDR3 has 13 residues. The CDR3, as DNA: TGCGCCAGCAGCCAACCAAATCATCAGCCCCAGCATTTT. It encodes CASSQPNHQPQHF.

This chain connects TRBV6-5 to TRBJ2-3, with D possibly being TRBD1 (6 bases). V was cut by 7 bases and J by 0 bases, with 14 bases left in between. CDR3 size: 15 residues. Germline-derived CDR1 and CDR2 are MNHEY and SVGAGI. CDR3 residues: CASTYQGISTDTQYF. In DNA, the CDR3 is TGTGCCAGCACTTATCAGGGGATTAGCACAGATACGCAGTATTTT.

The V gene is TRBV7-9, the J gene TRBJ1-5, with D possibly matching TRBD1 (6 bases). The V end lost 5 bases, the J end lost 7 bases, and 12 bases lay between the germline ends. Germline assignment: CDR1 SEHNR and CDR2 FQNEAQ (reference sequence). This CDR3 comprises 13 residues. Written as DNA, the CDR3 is TGTGCCAGCAGCCGGGACAATGGGCAGCCCCAGCATTTT. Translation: CASSRDNGQPQHF.

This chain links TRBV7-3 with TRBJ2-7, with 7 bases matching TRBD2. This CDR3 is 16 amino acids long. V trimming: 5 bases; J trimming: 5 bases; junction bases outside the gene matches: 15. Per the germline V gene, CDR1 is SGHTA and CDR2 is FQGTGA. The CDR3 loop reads CASSTSGRGRVDEQYF. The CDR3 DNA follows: TGTGCCAGCAGCACGTCTGGGCGGGGGAGGGTCGACGAGCAGTACTTC.

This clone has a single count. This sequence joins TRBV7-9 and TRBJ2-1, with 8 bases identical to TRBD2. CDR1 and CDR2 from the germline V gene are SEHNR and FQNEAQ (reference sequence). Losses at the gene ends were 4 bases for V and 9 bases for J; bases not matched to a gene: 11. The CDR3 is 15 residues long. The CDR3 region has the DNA TGTGCCAGCAGCTCCGGACTAGCCGGATTTCGTGAGCAGTTCTTC. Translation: CASSSGLAGFREQFF.

The CDR3 spells CASSRLGYEQYF. The CDR3 region has the DNA TGTGCCAGCAGCCGACTTGGATACGAGCAGTACTTC. The genes are TRBV7-9 and TRBJ2-7; D unclear. The CDR3 is made up of 12 amino acids. Germline V gives CDR1 SEHNR, CDR2 FQNEAQ (reference sequence). V lost 5 bases, J lost 4 bases, and 9 bases lay in between. Full variable domain (outside the CDR3, taken from reference TRBV7-9 and TRBJ2-7): DTGVSQNPRHKITKRGQNVTFRCDPISEHNRLYWYRQTLGQGPEFLTYFQNEAQLEKSRLLSDRFSAERPKGSFSTLEIQRTEQGDSAMYLCASSRLGYEQYFGPGTRLTVT.

For the CDR3, the DNA is TGTGCCAGCCGGACAGGGTTAGATTCACCCCTCCACTTT. It codes for CASRTGLDSPLHF. The genes are TRBV19 and TRBJ1-6; 8 bases map to TRBD1. V lost 9 bases, J lost 8 bases, and 6 bases stayed unmatched. Germline V gene data show CDR1 as LNHDA and CDR2 as SQIVND (reference sequence). The CDR3 contains 13 residues. Combining the CDR3 with reference TRBV19 and TRBJ1-6 gives the whole variable domain DGGITQSPKYLFRKEGQNVTLSCEQNLNHDAMYWYRQDPGQGLRLIYYSQIVNDFQKGDIAEGYSVSREKKESFPLTVTSAQKNPTAFYLCASRTGLDSPLHFGNGTRLTVT.

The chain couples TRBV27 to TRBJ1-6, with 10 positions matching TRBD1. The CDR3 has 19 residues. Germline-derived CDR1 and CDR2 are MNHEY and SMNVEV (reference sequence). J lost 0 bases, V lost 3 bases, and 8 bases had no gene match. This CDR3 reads CASSFRQGAASSYNSPLHF. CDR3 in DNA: TGTGCCAGCAGTTTTCGACAGGGGGCGGCTAGCTCCTATAATTCACCCCTCCACTTT.

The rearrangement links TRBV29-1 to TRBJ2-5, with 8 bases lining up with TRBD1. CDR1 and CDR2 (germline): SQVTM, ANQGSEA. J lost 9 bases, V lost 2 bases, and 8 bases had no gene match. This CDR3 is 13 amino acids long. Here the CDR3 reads CSVEQGAGGSQYF. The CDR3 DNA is TGCAGCGTTGAACAGGGGGCGGGCGGGTCCCAGTACTTC.

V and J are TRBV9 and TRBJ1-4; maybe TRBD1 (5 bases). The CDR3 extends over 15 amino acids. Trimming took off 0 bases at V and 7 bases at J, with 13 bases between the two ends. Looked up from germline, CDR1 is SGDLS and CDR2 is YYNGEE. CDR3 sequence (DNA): TGTGCCAGCAGCGTAGAGGCGGGGGTACGTGAAAAACTGTTTTTT. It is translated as CASSVEAGVREKLFF.

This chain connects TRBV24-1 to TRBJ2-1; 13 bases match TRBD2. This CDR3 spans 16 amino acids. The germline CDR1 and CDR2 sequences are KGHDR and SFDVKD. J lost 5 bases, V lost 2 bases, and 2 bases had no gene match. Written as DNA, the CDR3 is TGTGCCACCAGTGATTCCGGACTAGCGGGAGACAATGAGCAGTTCTTC. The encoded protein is CATSDSGLAGDNEQFF.

CDR3 protein: CASSSERTGGPYEQYF. The CDR3, as DNA: TGTGCCAGCAGTTCCGAACGGACAGGAGGACCCTACGAGCAGTACTTC. The chain uses TRBV28 and TRBJ2-7, with 7 bases identical to TRBD1. J lost 2 bases, V lost 4 bases, and 11 bases had no gene match. There are 16 residues in the CDR3. In germline, CDR1 is MDHEN, CDR2 SYDVKM.

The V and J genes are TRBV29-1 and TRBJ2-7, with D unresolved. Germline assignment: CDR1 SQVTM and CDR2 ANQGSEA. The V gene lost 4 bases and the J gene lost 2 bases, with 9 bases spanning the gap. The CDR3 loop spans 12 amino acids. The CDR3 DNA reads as TGCAGCGTTGCCGAGGAGACCTACGAGCAGTACTTC. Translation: CSVAEETYEQYF.

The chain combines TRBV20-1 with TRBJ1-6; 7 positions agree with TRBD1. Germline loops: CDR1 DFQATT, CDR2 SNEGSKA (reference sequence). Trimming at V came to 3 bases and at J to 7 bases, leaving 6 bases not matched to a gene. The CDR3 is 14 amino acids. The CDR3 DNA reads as TGCAGTGCTAGTGGGACAGTGCTAAATTCACCCCTCCACTTT. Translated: CSASGTVLNSPLHF.

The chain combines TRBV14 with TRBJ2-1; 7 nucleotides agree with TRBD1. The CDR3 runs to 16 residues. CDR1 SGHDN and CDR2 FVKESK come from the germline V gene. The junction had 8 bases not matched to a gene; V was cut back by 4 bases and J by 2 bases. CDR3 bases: TGTGCCAGCAGCCGGAGTAGGGGGCCCACCTACAATGAGCAGTTCTTC. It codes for CASSRSRGPTYNEQFF.

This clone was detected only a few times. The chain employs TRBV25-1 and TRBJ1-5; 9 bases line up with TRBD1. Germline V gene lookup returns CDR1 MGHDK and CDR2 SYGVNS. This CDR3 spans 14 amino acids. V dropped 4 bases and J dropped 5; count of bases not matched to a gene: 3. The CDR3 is CASSADRGDQPQHF. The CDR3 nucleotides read TGTGCCAGCAGTGCGGACAGGGGCGATCAGCCCCAGCATTTT. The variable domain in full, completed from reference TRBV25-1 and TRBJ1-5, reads EADIYQTPRYLVIGTGKKITLECSQTMGHDKMYWYQQDPGMELHLIHYSYGVNSTEKGDLSSESTVSRIRTEHFPLTLESARPSHTSQYLCASSADRGDQPQHFGDGTRLSIL.

In DNA form, the CDR3 reads TGTGCCAGCAGTCCCAACTCTGGAAACACCATATATTTT. It specifies CASSPNSGNTIYF. This chain connects TRBV5-4 to TRBJ1-3; D is unclear. Trimming took 5 bases from V and 0 from J, leaving 6 bases between them. The germline CDR1 and CDR2 sequences are SGHNT and YYREEE (reference sequence). The CDR3 has 13 residues.

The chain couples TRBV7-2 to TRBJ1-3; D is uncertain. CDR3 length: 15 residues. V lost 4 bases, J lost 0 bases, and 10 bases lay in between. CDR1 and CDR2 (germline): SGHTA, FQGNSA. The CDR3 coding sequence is TGTGCCAGCAGCTGGGCGAAACCCTCTGGAAACACCATATATTTT. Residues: CASSWAKPSGNTIYF.

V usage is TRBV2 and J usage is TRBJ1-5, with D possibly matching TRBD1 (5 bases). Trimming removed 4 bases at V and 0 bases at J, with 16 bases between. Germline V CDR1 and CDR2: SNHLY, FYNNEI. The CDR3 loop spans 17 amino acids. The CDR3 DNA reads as TGTGCCAGCAGTGGTGGGGCGGGATCCTATAGCAATCAGCCCCAGCATTTT. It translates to CASSGGAGSYSNQPQHF.